This entry is about one T cell receptor (beta chain). The data were obtained in a study of long-term antiretroviral therapy in people with HIV. This CDR3 is 15 amino acids long. From germline, CDR1 is SGDLS and CDR2 YYNGEE. V lost 0 bases and J lost 4, with 10 bases in between. The run of the v3.0 immunoSEQ assay was at survey level. Some clones are missing from TCRdb's copy, which holds only in-frame ones; the method was immunoSEQ multiplex PCR. The sample has 25,000 to 30,000 clones, roughly 86% seen once; the top ten hold less than 6%. The chain uses TRBV9 and TRBJ2-2; a possible D gene is TRBD1 (6 bases). The clonotype originates from a man between 40 and 49 years old with HIV. Here the sequenced sample was unsorted PBMCs, taken about 2.6 years after starting antiretroviral therapy. The CDR3 DNA reads TGTGCCAGCAGCGTAGACAGGGCGGGCACCGGGGAGCTGTTTTTT. Its protein is CASSVDRAGTGELFF.